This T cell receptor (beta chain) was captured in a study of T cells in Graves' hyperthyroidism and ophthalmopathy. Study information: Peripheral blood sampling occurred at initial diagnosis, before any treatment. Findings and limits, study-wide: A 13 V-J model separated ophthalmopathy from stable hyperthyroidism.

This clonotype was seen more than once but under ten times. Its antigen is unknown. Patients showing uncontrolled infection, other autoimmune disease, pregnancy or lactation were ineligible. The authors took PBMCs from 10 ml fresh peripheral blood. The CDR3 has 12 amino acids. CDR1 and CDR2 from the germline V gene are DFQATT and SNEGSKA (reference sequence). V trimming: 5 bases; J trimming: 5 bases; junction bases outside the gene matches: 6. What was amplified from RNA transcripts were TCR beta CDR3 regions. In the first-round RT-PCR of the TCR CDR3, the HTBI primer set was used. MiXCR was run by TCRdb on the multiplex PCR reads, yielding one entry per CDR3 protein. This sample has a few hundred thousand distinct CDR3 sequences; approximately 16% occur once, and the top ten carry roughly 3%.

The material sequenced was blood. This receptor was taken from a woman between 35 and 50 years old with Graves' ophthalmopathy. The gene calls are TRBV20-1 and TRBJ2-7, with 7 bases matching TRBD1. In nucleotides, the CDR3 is TGCAGTGCTCGCGACAGGGTCAACGAGCAGTACTTC. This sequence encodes CSARDRVNEQYF.